These 18 T cell receptor beta chains share one sample of origin, sequenced in a study of beta chain features in type 1 diabetes (dated by TCRdb to the late 2010s). Summary of the overall study and its limitations: In all four CD4+ subsets, TCRB CDR3 length was moderately but significantly shorter in type 1 diabetes patients.

Libraries were built with the immunoSEQ multiplex PCR assay. The High Capacity cDNA Reverse Transcription Kit was used to reverse transcribe all of the isolated RNA, meaning that expressed TCRB transcripts were what got sequenced. TCRdb took this table from immuneACCESS and kept in-frame rearrangements with V and J called. Such tables lack part of the clones; where checked against another copy, unresolved V genes explain under half of the gap, and the rest is unexplained. The sample includes a few hundred thousand clones, with about 13% observed a single time. Jointly, the top ten make up roughly 0.018% of the sample. The antigens these receptors bind are not known. Sequencing was performed on naive CD4+ T cells from blood. Interpreted using the paper, the cell subset or site label stands for: true naive CD4+ T cells. The receptors originated from a man aged 25-40 years with type 1 diabetes.

This clone was observed a few times. This sequence joins TRBV28 and TRBJ2-7, with 8 bases aligning to TRBD2. Looked up from germline, CDR1 is MDHEN and CDR2 is SYDVKM. The CDR3 contains 14 residues. Trimming at V came to 5 bases and at J to 6 bases, leaving 9 bases not matched to a gene. Written as DNA, the CDR3 is TGTGCCAGCAGTCCCCCGGGACTAGAATTCGAGCAGTACTTC. Translated: CASSPPGLEFEQYF.

This clone was seen more than once but under ten times. The chain couples TRBV9 to TRBJ2-1; 7 positions agree with TRBD2. After removal of 6 bases from V and 5 bases from J, the junction contained 8 bases not matched to a gene. The CDR3 is made up of 14 amino acids. Looked up from germline, CDR1 is SGDLS and CDR2 is YYNGEE. In nucleotides, the CDR3 is TGTGCCAGCAATCGACTAGCCGGGGACAATGAGCAGTTCTTC. Its translation: CASNRLAGDNEQFF.

The rearrangement uses TRBV7-3 and TRBJ2-1; 9 positions match TRBD2. V trimming: 5 bases; J trimming: 4 bases; junction bases outside the gene matches: 6. The CDR3 loop spans 15 amino acids. Germline assignment: CDR1 SGHTA and CDR2 FQGTGA. CDR3 bases: TGTGCCAGCAGCCGGGGGCTAGCGGGATACAATGAGCAGTTCTTC. Protein product: CASSRGLAGYNEQFF.

This clone has a handful of counts. In the same sample, other DNA sequences code for this CDR3. V usage is TRBV9 and J usage is TRBJ2-5; TRBD1 is a possible D gene (5 bases). Trimming stripped 2 bases from V and 4 bases from J, with 12 bases between. The CDR3 sequence is 14 residues long. Germline assignment: CDR1 SGDLS and CDR2 YYNGEE. CDR3 in amino acids: CASSVGQGGETQYF. The CDR3 bases are TGTGCCAGCAGCGTTGGCCAGGGCGGAGAGACCCAGTACTTC.

This clone was detected once. The CDR3 bases are TGTGCCAGCAGCCAGGGACAGAGAATACAAGAGACCCAGTACTTC. It codes for CASSQGQRIQETQYF. This sequence joins TRBV5-4 and TRBJ2-5, with 7 positions matching TRBD1. Germline values: CDR1 SGHNT, CDR2 YYREEE (reference sequence). This CDR3 region has 15 residues. J lost 2 bases, V lost 4 bases, and 8 bases had no gene match.

The chain employs TRBV2 and TRBJ2-7; a possible D gene is TRBD1 (7 bases). Trimming left V 6 bases short and J 2 bases short, with 11 bases between. In germline, CDR1 is SNHLY, CDR2 FYNNEI. This CDR3 contains 13 residues. This CDR3 is CASRTGRTYEQYF. The CDR3 DNA sequence: TGTGCCAGCAGGACAGGGAGGACCTACGAGCAGTACTTC. Together with reference TRBV2 and TRBJ2-7, the CDR3 gives the full variable domain: EPEVTQTPSHQVTQMGQEVILRCVPISNHLYFYWYRQILGQKVEFLVSFYNNEISEKSEIFDDQFSVERPDGSNFTLKIRSTKLEDSAMYFCASRTGRTYEQYFGPGTRLTVT.

The rearrangement joins TRBV4-2 to TRBJ1-2; no clear D gene. V shed 1 base and J shed 2 bases, with 11 bases lying between them. This CDR3 comprises 15 residues. Germline values: CDR1 LGHNA, CDR2 YNFKEQ. The CDR3 spells CASSQVRGLNYGYTF. The DNA for the CDR3 is TGTGCCAGCAGCCAAGTGCGGGGTCTGAACTATGGCTACACCTTC.

This clone was counted between two and nine times. The rearrangement links TRBV9 to TRBJ2-3; the match to TRBD2 covers 9 bases. V dropped 7 bases and J dropped 1; count of bases not matched to a gene: 4. This CDR3 has 14 residues. CDR1 is SGDLS, CDR2 YYNGEE, per germline. The CDR3 DNA sequence: TGTGCCAGCGTGGCGGGAGGGGGCACAGATACGCAGTATTTT. Its translation: CASVAGGGTDTQYF.

The chain employs TRBV9 and TRBJ1-2; 7 bases are shared with TRBD1. V was pared by 0 bases and J by 7 bases, with 0 bases of the junction left unmatched. In germline, CDR1 is SGDLS, CDR2 YYNGEE. The CDR3 sequence is 12 residues long. CDR3 DNA: TGTGCCAGCAGCGTAGACAGGGGTGGCTACACCTTC. Amino acids: CASSVDRGGYTF.

V and J are TRBV28 and TRBJ2-7, with 10 positions matching TRBD1. From germline, CDR1 is MDHEN and CDR2 SYDVKM. The CDR3 loop spans 15 amino acids. J lost 2 bases, V lost 3 bases, and 4 bases had no gene match. CDR3 region: CASSLRGTGAYEQYF. Written as DNA, the CDR3 is TGTGCCAGCAGTTTGCGCGGGACAGGGGCCTACGAGCAGTACTTC.

The J gene is TRBJ1-1, the V gene TRBV29-1; unclear D gene. CDR3 length: 11 residues. The V end was cut by 2 bases, the J end by 6 bases, with 7 bases between. CDR1 and CDR2 from the germline V gene are SQVTM and ANQGSEA. The CDR3, as DNA: TGCAGCGTTGAAAGCGTACCTGAAGCTTTCTTT. Its translation is CSVESVPEAFF. Drawing the rest from reference TRBV29-1 and TRBJ1-1, the complete variable domain is SAVISQKPSRDICQRGTSLTIQCQVDSQVTMMFWYRQQPGQSLTLIATANQGSEATYESGFVIDKFPISRPNLTFSTLTVSNMSPEDSSIYLCSVESVPEAFFGQGTRLTVV.

The chain has TRBV11-1 and TRBJ2-1; 11 bases are shared with TRBD2. Germline lookup yields CDR1 SGHAT and CDR2 FQDESV (reference sequence). The CDR3 sequence is 15 residues long. V was pared by 5 bases and J by 3 bases, with 3 bases of the junction left unmatched. As DNA, the CDR3 is TGTGCCAGCAGCCCTAGCGGGAGGATCTACAATGAGCAGTTCTTC. Its protein is CASSPSGRIYNEQFF.

V gene TRBV18 combines with J gene TRBJ1-5; 7 positions match TRBD1. The CDR3 is made up of 16 amino acids. The trim removed 0 bases at V and 3 bases at J, leaving 5 bases unmatched. Germline V gene data show CDR1 as KGHSH and CDR2 as LQKENI. In DNA form, the CDR3 reads TGTGCCAGCTCACCACCGGGACAGCTCCCCAATCAGCCCCAGCATTTT. This encodes CASSPPGQLPNQPQHF.

This rearrangement joins TRBV28 to TRBJ2-2, with a possible D match to TRBD2 (6 bases). Trimming stripped 6 bases from V and 4 bases from J, with 18 bases between. This CDR3 is 16 amino acids long. Germline V gives CDR1 MDHEN, CDR2 SYDVKM. The CDR3: CASRPGSRGGTGELFF. CDR3 coding DNA: TGTGCCAGCAGGCCCGGGTCTCGGGGAGGCACCGGGGAGCTGTTTTTT.

The chain combines TRBV7-9 with TRBJ2-7, with D perhaps matching TRBD2 (6 bases). CDR3 length: 16 amino acids. The V end lost 3 bases, the J end lost 3 bases, and 18 bases lay between the germline ends. The germline CDR1 and CDR2 sequences are SEHNR and FQNEAQ (reference sequence). In DNA form, the CDR3 reads TGTGCCAGCAGCTTTTTGACGCTGGCGGGATACTACGAGCAGTACTTC. Protein product: CASSFLTLAGYYEQYF. Full variable domain (outside the CDR3, taken from reference TRBV7-9 and TRBJ2-7): DTGVSQNPRHKITKRGQNVTFRCDPISEHNRLYWYRQTLGQGPEFLTYFQNEAQLEKSRLLSDRFSAERPKGSFSTLEIQRTEQGDSAMYLCASSFLTLAGYYEQYFGPGTRLTVT.

The genes are TRBV5-1 and TRBJ2-7, with 9 bases lining up with TRBD1. Germline CDR1 SGHRS, CDR2 YFSETQ. The trim removed 2 bases at V and 12 bases at J, leaving 15 bases unmatched. This CDR3 is built from 15 residues. The CDR3 is CASSFIPGQGTEGYF. Written as DNA, the CDR3 is TGCGCCAGCAGCTTCATCCCGGGACAGGGTACCGAGGGGTACTTC.

The sample holds a few counts of this clone. The rearrangement uses TRBV5-4 and TRBJ2-2; D uncertain. The V end was cut by 0 bases, the J end by 3 bases, with 12 bases between. The CDR3 has 16 amino acids. Germline values: CDR1 SGHNT, CDR2 YYREEE (reference sequence). CDR3 nucleotides: TGTGCCAGCAGCTTGGCCCGAGCATCCGACACCGGGGAGCTGTTTTTT. Amino acids: CASSLARASDTGELFF. The full variable domain, with the rest looked up from reference TRBV5-4 and TRBJ2-2, is ETGVTQSPTHLIKTRGQQVTLRCSSQSGHNTVSWYQQALGQGPQFIFQYYREEENGRGNFPPRFSGLQFPNYSSELNVNALELDDSALYLCASSLARASDTGELFFGEGSRLTVL.

The rearrangement uses TRBV4-1 and TRBJ2-5, with 9 bases fitting TRBD1. CDR3 size: 17 residues. Germline V CDR1 and CDR2: MGHRA, YSYEKL. Losses at the gene ends were 3 bases for V and 2 bases for J; bases not matched to a gene: 10. CDR3 in DNA: TGCGCCAGCAGCCACCCTCCCCCCGGGACAGGGCAAGAGACCCAGTACTTC. Its translation: CASSHPPPGTGQETQYF.